This TCR beta chain was captured in a study of long-term antiretroviral therapy in people with HIV. They ran version v3.0 of the immunoSEQ assay at survey level. The assay was immunoSEQ multiplex PCR, and TCRdb's table has in-frame clones only and misses some. The sample has approximately 11,000 clones, about 80% seen once. There were no participants with HIV treated outside the United States. Study findings and constraints: ART preceded a rise in diversity that nonetheless stayed lower than in transplant donor controls.

V gave up 6 bases and J gave up 2 bases, with 19 bases separating them. This CDR3 contains 16 residues. CDR1 and CDR2 (germline): MNHNY, SVGAGI (reference sequence). In the case of this clone: Its antigen is unidentified.

The starting material was unsorted PBMCs, obtained more than 7 years after starting antiretroviral therapy. This receptor was taken from a man in his fifties or sixties with HIV. This chain uses TRBV6-6 with TRBJ2-5; D gene unclear. The CDR3 is CASSRRPSAFQETQYF. The CDR3 DNA sequence: TGTGCCAGCAGCCGACGGCCCTCCGCCTTTCAAGAGACCCAGTACTTC.